Following are 6 T cell receptor beta chains from one sample sequenced in a study of T cell responses to AZD1222 COVID-19 vaccine. TCRdb's table, derived via immunoSEQ multiplex PCR, lists solely in-frame clones and lacks some. The sample lists tens of thousands of clones; approximately 90% were seen once. Sample: peripheral blood, taken 28 days after the second AZD1222 dose. Every receptor here comes from an adult who received the AZD1222 COVID-19 vaccine.

V usage is TRBV10-2 and J usage is TRBJ2-1; 14 positions agree with TRBD2. This CDR3 has 20 amino acids. Germline V gene lookup returns CDR1 WSHSY and CDR2 SAAADI. With 3 bases clipped from V and 2 bases from J, the junction kept 12 bases outside the gene matches. In DNA, the CDR3 is TGCGCCAGCAGTGATCTGGGACTAGCGGGAGTACGGGGGCCCTACAATGAGCAGTTCTTC. Its protein is CASSDLGLAGVRGPYNEQFF.

The chain links TRBV27 to TRBJ1-5; tentatively, D is TRBD1 (5 bases). Germline V CDR1 and CDR2: MNHEY, SMNVEV (reference sequence). V was trimmed by 2 bases and J by 4 bases, leaving 9 bases between them. This CDR3 contains 14 residues. CDR3 amino acids: CASSLRSGNQPQHF. The DNA for the CDR3 is TGTGCCAGCAGTTTAAGGTCAGGGAATCAGCCCCAGCATTTT.

This chain joins TRBV19 and TRBJ2-3; D possibly corresponds to TRBD2 (6 bases). The germline gives CDR1 LNHDA, CDR2 SQIVND (reference sequence). The CDR3 has 13 amino acids. V lost 5 bases to trimming and J lost 4 bases, with 10 bases between them. DNA of the CDR3: TGTGCCAGTAGTGCCCGGGAGTCAGATACGCAGTATTTT. Protein sequence: CASSARESDTQYF. The full variable domain, with the rest looked up from reference TRBV19 and TRBJ2-3, is DGGITQSPKYLFRKEGQNVTLSCEQNLNHDAMYWYRQDPGQGLRLIYYSQIVNDFQKGDIAEGYSVSREKKESFPLTVTSAQKNPTAFYLCASSARESDTQYFGPGTRLTVL.

This chain links TRBV29-1 with TRBJ1-1; possibly TRBD1 for D (6 bases). CDR1 and CDR2 (germline): SQVTM, ANQGSEA. This CDR3 has 13 amino acids. Trimming pared 5 bases from V and 4 bases from J, leaving 14 bases between. The CDR3 region has the DNA TGCAGCGTTACGGGGGGCGCCGGCACTGAAGCTTTCTTT. Encoded protein: CSVTGGAGTEAFF.

The chain links TRBV24-1 to TRBJ2-2; D is unclear. The CDR3 consists of 15 residues. The ends were cut back, 11 bases at V and 6 bases at J, with 21 bases in the middle. Germline V gene lookup returns CDR1 KGHDR and CDR2 SFDVKD. For the CDR3, the DNA is TGTGCCATACTAATTGGGTCCCGATGCGCCGGGGAGCTGTTTTTT. Amino acid sequence: CAILIGSRCAGELFF.

The chain uses TRBV5-1 and TRBJ1-2; tentative D call: TRBD1 (5 bases). Germline CDR1 reads SGHRS; CDR2 reads YFSETQ. V was shortened by 0 bases and J by 1 base, with 13 bases between the two germline ends. The CDR3 has 16 residues. This CDR3 is CASSLGLGGFNYGYTF. The CDR3, as DNA: TGCGCCAGCAGCTTGGGGCTCGGGGGGTTTAACTATGGCTACACCTTC.